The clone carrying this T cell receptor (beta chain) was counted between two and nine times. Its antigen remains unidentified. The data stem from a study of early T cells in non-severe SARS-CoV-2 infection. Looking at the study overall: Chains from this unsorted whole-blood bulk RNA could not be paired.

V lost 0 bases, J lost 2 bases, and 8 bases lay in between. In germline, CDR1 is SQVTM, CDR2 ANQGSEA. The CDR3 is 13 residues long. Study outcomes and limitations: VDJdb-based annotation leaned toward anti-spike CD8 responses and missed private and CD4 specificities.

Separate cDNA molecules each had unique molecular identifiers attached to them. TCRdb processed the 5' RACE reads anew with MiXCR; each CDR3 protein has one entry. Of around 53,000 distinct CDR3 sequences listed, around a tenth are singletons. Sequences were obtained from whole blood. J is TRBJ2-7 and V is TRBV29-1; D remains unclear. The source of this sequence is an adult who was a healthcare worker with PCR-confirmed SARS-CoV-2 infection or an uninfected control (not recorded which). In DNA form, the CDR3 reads TGCAGCGTTGAAGAAGACAAACCCTACGAGCAGTACTTC. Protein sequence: CSVEEDKPYEQYF.